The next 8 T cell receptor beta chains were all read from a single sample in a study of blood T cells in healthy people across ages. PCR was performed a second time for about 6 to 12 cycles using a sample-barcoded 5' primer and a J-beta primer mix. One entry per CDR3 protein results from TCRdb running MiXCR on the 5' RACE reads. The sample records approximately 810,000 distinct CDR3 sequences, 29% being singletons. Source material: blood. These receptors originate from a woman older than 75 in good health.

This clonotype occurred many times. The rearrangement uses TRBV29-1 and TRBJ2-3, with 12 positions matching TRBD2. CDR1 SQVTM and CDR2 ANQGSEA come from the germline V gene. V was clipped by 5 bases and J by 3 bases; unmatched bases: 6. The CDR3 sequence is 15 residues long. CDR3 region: CSVSGLAGLTDTQYF. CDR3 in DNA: TGCAGCGTTTCCGGACTAGCGGGGCTAACAGATACGCAGTATTTT.

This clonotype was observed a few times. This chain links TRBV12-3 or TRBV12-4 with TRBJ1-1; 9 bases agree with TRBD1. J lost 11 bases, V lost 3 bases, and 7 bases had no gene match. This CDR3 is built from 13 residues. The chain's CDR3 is CASSFEDRGLAFF. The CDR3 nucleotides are TGTGCCAGCAGTTTCGAAGACAGGGGGTTGGCTTTCTTT.

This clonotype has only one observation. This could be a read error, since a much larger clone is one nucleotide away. The CDR3: CATSRAGVYEQDF. The CDR3 DNA reads as TGTGCCACCAGTCGGGCAGGGGTCTACGAGCAGGACTTC. The chain employs TRBV24-1 and TRBJ2-7; the D gene is possibly TRBD1 (6 bases). The V gene's germline CDR1 is KGHDR and CDR2 SFDVKD. This CDR3 spans 13 amino acids.

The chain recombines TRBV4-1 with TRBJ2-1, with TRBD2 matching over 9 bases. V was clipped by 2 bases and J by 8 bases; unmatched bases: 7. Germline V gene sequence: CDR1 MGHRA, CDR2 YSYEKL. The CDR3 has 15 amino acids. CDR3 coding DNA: TGCGCCAGCAGCCAACCCCTGCGGGGGGGCCATGAGCAGTTCTTC. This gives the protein CASSQPLRGGHEQFF.

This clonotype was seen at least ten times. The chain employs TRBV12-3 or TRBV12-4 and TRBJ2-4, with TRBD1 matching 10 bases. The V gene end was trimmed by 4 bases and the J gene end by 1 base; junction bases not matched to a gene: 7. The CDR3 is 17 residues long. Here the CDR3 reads CASSYRQGAQAKNIQYF. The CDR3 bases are TGTGCCAGCAGTTACCGACAGGGGGCGCAGGCCAAAAACATTCAGTACTTC.

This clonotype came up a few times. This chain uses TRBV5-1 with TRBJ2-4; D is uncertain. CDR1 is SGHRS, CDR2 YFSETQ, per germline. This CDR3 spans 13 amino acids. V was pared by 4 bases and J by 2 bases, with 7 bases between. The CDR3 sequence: CASSPPTKNIQYF. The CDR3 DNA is TGCGCCAGCAGCCCTCCGACCAAAAACATTCAGTACTTC.

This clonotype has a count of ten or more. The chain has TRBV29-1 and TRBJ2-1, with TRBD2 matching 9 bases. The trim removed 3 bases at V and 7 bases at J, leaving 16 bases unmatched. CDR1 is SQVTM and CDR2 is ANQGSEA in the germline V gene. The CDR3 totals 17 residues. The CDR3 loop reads CSVELPYGRGGLNEQFF. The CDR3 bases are TGCAGCGTTGAGCTTCCATATGGGCGGGGGGGCCTTAATGAGCAGTTCTTC.

DNA of the CDR3: TGTGCCAGCAGCCAAGACGGGAGTCCCGGGACATTCAAAGCCAAAAACATTCAGTACTTC. The encoded protein is CASSQDGSPGTFKAKNIQYF. The J gene is TRBJ2-4, the V gene TRBV14; D possibly uses TRBD1 or TRBD2 (6 bases each). Trimming shortened V by 0 bases and J by 0 bases, and 21 bases separated the two germline ends. CDR1 is SGHDN and CDR2 is FVKESK in the germline V gene. This CDR3 has 20 amino acids.